These T cell receptor beta chains were read from a single sample in a study of blood T cells in healthy people across ages. MiXCR, run by TCRdb on the 5' RACE reads, gives a single entry per CDR3 protein. Here the sample spans over 550,000 distinct CDR3 sequences, about 30% being singletons. The sequencing input was blood. These receptors all stem from a woman aged 80 or over in good health. The CDR3 runs from the conserved cysteine through the conserved F or W. The D gene is left open where the match is weak. The listing skips clone size in some rows; elsewhere it reads once, few, many or a size class.

V gene	D gene	clone size	J gene	CDR3 DNA	CDR3 protein
TRBV18	TRBD1	-	TRBJ1-1	TGTGCCAGCTCACCTTCTCAGGGGGGTGCCACTGAAGCTTTCTTT	CASSPSQGGATEAFF
TRBV14	-	few	TRBJ1-2	TGTGCCAGCAGCCAAAGCCCAGTACGTAGCTATGGCTACACCTTC	CASSQSPVRSYGYTF
TRBV7-2	-	few	TRBJ1-3	TGTGCCAGCAGTACAGGGACACCTCGGGGAAACACCATATATTTT	CASSTGTPRGNTIYF
TRBV7-9	-	-	TRBJ2-2	TGTGCCAGCAGAACGAGCGAGGGCACCGGGGAGCTGTTTTTT	CASRTSEGTGELFF
TRBV29-1	-	many	TRBJ2-1	TGCAGCGTTGACTCGAGCTCCTACAATGAGCAGTTCTTC	CSVDSSSYNEQFF
TRBV29-1	TRBD2	-	TRBJ2-5	TGCAGCGTTGAAGACCGGGGGGGGGTAGAGACCCAGTACTTC	CSVEDRGGVETQYF
TRBV2	TRBD2	few	TRBJ2-2	TGTGCCGGCAAGGGACTAGATTTATCCGGGGAGCTGTTTTTT	CAGKGLDLSGELFF
TRBV5-1	-	many	TRBJ2-3	TGCGCCAGCAGCTTGGCCCTCGGCGAGCCTAGCACAGATACGCAGTATTTT	CASSLALGEPSTDTQYF
TRBV6-1	TRBD1	many	TRBJ1-2	TGTGCCAGCAGTGACCCGAGACAGGGGGGGAACTATGGCTACACCTTC	CASSDPRQGGNYGYTF
TRBV7-3	-	many	TRBJ1-6	TGTGCCAGCAGCCAGGGCGCGAGCAATTCACCCCTCCACTTT	CASSQGASNSPLHF